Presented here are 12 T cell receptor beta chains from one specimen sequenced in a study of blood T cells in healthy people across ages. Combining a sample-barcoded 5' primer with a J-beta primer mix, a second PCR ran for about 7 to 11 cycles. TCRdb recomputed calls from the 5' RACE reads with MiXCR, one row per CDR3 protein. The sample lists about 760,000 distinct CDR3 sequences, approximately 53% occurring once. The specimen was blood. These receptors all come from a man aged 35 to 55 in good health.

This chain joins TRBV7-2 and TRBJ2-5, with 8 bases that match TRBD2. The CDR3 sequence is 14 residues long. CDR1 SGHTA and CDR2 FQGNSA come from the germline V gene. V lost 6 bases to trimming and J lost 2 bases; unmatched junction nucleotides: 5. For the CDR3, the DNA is TGTGCCAGCAGATGGCGGGAGGCACAAGAGACCCAGTACTTC. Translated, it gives CASRWREAQETQYF.

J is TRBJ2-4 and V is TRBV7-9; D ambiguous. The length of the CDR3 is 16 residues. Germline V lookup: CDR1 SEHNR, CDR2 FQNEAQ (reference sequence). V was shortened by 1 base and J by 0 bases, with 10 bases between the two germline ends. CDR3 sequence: CASSLGIWSAKNIQYF. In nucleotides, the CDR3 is TGTGCCAGCAGCTTAGGGATCTGGTCAGCCAAAAACATTCAGTACTTC.

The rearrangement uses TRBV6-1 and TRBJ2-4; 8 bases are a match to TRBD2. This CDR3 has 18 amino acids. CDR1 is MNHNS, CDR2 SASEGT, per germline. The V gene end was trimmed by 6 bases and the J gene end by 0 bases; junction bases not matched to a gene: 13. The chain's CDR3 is CASSPNARLAGAKNIQYF. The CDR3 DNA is TGTGCCAGCAGCCCAAATGCCCGGCTAGCGGGAGCCAAAAACATTCAGTACTTC.

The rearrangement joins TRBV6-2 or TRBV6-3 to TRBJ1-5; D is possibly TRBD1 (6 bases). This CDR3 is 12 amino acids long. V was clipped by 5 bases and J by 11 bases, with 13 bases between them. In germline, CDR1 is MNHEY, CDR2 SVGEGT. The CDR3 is CASSPGQLTQHF. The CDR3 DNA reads TGTGCCAGCAGTCCTGGACAGTTGACCCAGCATTTT.

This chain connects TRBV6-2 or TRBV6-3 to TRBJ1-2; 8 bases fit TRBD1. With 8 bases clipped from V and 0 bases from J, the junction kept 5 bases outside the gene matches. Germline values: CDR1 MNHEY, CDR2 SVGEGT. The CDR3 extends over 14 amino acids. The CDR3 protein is CASGDRGANYGYTF. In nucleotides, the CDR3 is TGTGCCAGCGGTGACAGGGGAGCTAACTATGGCTACACCTTC.

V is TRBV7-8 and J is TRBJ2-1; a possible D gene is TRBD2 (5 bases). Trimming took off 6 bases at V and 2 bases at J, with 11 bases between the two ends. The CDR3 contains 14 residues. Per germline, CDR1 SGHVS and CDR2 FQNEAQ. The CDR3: CASRRTDTYNEQFF. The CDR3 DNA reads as TGTGCCAGCAGGAGGACTGACACCTACAATGAGCAGTTCTTC.

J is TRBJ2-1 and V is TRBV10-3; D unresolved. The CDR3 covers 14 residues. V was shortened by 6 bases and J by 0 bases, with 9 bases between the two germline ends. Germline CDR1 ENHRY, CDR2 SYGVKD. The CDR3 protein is CAIRGWSSYNEQFF. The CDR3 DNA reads TGTGCCATCAGAGGGTGGAGCTCCTACAATGAGCAGTTCTTC.

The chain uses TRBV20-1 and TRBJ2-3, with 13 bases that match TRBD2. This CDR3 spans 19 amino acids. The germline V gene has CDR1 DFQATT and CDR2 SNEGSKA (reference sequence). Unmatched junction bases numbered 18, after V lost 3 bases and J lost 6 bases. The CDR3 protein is CSARIFQGGLAGTKDTQYF. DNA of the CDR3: TGCAGTGCTAGGATCTTTCAAGGGGGACTAGCGGGGACCAAGGATACGCAGTATTTT.

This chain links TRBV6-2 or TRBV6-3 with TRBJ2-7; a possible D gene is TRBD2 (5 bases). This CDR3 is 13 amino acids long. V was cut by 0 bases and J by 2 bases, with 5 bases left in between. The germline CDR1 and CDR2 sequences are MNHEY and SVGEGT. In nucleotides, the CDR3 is TGTGCCAGCAGTTACTCCGGGACCTACGAGCAGTACTTC. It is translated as CASSYSGTYEQYF.

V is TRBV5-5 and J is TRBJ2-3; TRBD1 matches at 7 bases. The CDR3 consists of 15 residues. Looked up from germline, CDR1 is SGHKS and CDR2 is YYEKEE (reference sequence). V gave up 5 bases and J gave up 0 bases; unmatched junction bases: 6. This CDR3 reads CASSRTGASTDTQYF. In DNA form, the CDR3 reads TGTGCCAGCAGTCGTACAGGGGCGAGCACAGATACGCAGTATTTT.

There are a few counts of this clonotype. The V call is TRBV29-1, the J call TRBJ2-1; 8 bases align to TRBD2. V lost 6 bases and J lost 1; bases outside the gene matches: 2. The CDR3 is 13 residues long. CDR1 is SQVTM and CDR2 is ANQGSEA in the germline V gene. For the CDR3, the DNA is TGCAGCGTGGGGACTAGTTCCTACAATGAGCAGTTCTTC. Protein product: CSVGTSSYNEQFF.

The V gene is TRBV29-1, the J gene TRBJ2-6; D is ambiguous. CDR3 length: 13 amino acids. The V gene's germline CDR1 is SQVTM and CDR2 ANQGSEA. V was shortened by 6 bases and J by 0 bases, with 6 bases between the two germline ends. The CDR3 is CSVISSGANVLTF. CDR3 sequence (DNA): TGCAGCGTGATCAGCTCTGGGGCCAACGTCCTGACTTTC.